This T cell receptor beta chain was obtained from a study of graft-versus-host responses after intestinal transplantation. Study background: The study gave all recipients anti-thymocyte globulin induction, then tacrolimus and steroids for about three years. Study-wide results and caveats: Within the allografts of patients who had graft-donor T cell macrochimerism, graft-versus-host to host-versus-graft clonal ratios were high. GvH clone levels peaked in circulation, and this peak was associated with early post-transplant HvG declines.

Remarks on this clone: Its antigen is not identified.

Some clones are missing from TCRdb's copy, which holds only in-frame ones; the method was immunoSEQ multiplex PCR. The sample contains fewer than 85,000 clones, 89% of which appear only once. The germline CDR1 and CDR2 sequences are MNHEY and SMNVEV (reference sequence). Trimming pared 4 bases from V and 2 bases from J, leaving 6 bases between. The CDR3 is 13 amino acids. The chain couples TRBV27 to TRBJ2-1; D unclear. Source: unstimulated CD8+ T cells sorted from spleen or lymph node cells, taken before intestinal transplant. The sequence was collected from a human donor who received an intestinal transplant. In DNA, the CDR3 is TGTGCCAGCAGTTATGGCACCTACAATGAGCAGTTCTTC. It is translated as CASSYGTYNEQFF.